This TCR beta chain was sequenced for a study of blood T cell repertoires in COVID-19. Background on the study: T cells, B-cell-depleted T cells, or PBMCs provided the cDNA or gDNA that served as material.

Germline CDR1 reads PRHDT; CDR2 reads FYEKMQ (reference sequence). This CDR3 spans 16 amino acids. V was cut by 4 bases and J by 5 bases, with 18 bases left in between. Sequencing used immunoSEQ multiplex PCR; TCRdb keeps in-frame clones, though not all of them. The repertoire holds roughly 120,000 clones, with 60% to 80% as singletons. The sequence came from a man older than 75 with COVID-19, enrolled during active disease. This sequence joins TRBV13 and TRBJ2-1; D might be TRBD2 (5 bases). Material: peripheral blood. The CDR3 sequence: CASSSGDWRLDNEQFF. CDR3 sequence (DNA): TGTGCCAGCAGCTCCGGGGATTGGCGGCTTGACAATGAGCAGTTCTTC.